The source of this T cell receptor (beta chain) is a study of chemoradiotherapy in HPV16-positive cancers. Whole-study results and caveats: Functional assays defining HPV-specific T cells used only a couple of HPV16-positive patients.

CDR3 length: 16 residues. V lost 2 bases, J lost 3 bases, and 7 bases stayed unmatched. Germline loops: CDR1 MNHEY, CDR2 SMNVEV (reference sequence). In the case of this clone: No antigen is known for it.

Produced via immunoSEQ multiplex PCR; TCRdb's table is partial and in-frame only. Of about 66,000 clones in the sample, 88% were seen once. This rearrangement joins TRBV27 to TRBJ1-2, with 9 bases identical to TRBD1. Sequenced material: blood, taken from a patient who underwent chemoradiotherapy. This TCR was sampled from a human donor with HPV-associated anogenital cancer. For the CDR3, the DNA is TGTGCCAGCAGTTTAGCGGGGACAGGGTACGACTATGGCTACACCTTC. Translating gives CASSLAGTGYDYGYTF.